This entry is about one T cell receptor beta chain. The sample holds a few counts of this clone. The antigen it recognizes is unknown. No per-base quality is available; no much larger clone lies one base away. The sample's treatment or condition label is to be understood as: some 19 received Ad26.COV2.S at low or high dose, single or two shots; 5 received placebo; per-sample allocation not given. Repertoires of vaccine and placebo recipients were sequenced from samples taken on day 63 after the first injection. In Cohort 1b, roughly 25 adults aged 18-55 years were enrolled at a single site in Boston, USA, between 29 July and 7 August 2020. Ad26.COV2.S was a replication-incompetent adenovirus type 26 vector expressing a prefusion-stabilized SARS-CoV-2 spike protein from the original Wuhan strain. This sample stems from a study of Ad26.COV2.S vaccination and SARS-CoV-2 variants listed by TCRdb under 2021. Notes on the research overall: Donors in the vaccine arm were drawn from COV1001, a phase I-IIa trial of Ad26.COV2.S in healthy adults that was multicentre, randomized, double-blind and placebo-controlled. Trial participants were randomized into five groups of five: low-dose or high-dose Ad26.COV2.S given once or twice, or placebo on both occasions. The TCR-sequenced set comprised about 32 samples: some 19 Ad26.COV2.S vaccine recipients, 5 placebo recipients and 8 SARS-CoV-2 convalescent individuals. Investigators remained blinded to trial group allocation during experiments and outcome assessment. Sequencing of the TCRbeta repertoire served to evaluate the specificity and breadth of SARS-CoV-2-reactive T cell receptors following Ad26.COV2.S vaccination. Dosing of Ad26.COV2.S was intramuscular, at either 5x10^10 or 1x10^11 viral particles, delivered as one shot or as two shots spaced 56 days apart. Beyond this particular receptor, the publication reports: Vaccine and placebo recipients had comparable non-spike TCR breadth, which fits with the vaccine containing only spike. Compared with placebo recipients, Ad26.COV2.S recipients showed higher spike-specific TCR breadth (P = 0.0014). It was noted by the authors that total T cell responses may have been underestimated by the TCR breadth and depth analyses. After vaccination, substantial breadth of spike-specific CD8+ and CD4+ T cell responses was reported. The study was not powered for comparison of responses between vaccine doses or regimens.

Taken from the germline V gene, the CDR1 and CDR2 loops are SQVTM and ANQGSEA. V is clipped by 6 bases and J by 8 bases, and the sequence between their germline boundaries is 13 bases long. Spanning cysteine to phenylalanine, the CDR3 consists of 11 amino acids. Only CDR3 DNA is held: 33 bases, read in frame from base 1. The immunoSEQ Assay was used to sequence TCRbeta CDR3 regions. After extraction, genomic DNA underwent amplification by bias-controlled multiplex PCR, followed by high-throughput sequencing. Turning to the authors' computational methods: To quantify the absolute abundance of every unique TCRbeta CDR3 region, sequences were collapsed and filtered. T cell fraction was estimated by normalizing TCRbeta template counts to usable DNA, which was measured by amplifying reference genes present in all nucleated cells. Repertoire TCRs were annotated as SARS-CoV-2-specific by exact matching of V gene, CDR3 amino acid sequence and J gene to a known reactive TCR set. MIRA supplied the reference SARS-CoV-2 TCR set, which was filtered for enrichment in COVID-19-positive ImmuneCODE repertoires so that public or cross-reactive TCRs were removed. Using the MIRA antigens, annotated TCRs were further analysed by specific ORF or by position within an ORF. Breadth was defined as the number of annotated unique rearrangements divided by the total number of unique productive rearrangements, and depth was defined as the summed frequency of the annotated unique rearrangements. TCR breadth was compared between groups using two-sided Wilcoxon rank-sum tests. TCRdb stores this immuneACCESS table with in-frame sequences only. Part of the clones is absent; in the studies checked, under half of the shortfall reflects unresolved V genes, and no reason is known for the rest. V and J calls and clone size are given by that table; D and trimming were obtained from the DNA. Across this sample there are hundreds of thousands of clones, with around 87% seen only once. In total, the top ten clones hold around 3.7% of the sample.

The chain couples TRBV29-1 to TRBJ1-2; no D gene is confidently identified. The sample here was peripheral blood, taken in a trial of Ad26.COV2.S vaccine versus placebo. The receptor was isolated from a person aged 18 to 65 who received the Ad26.COV2.S COVID-19 vaccine or a placebo. The CDR3 in this case is CSVIHGVGYTF. The sequence in DNA is TGCAGCGTCATTCATGGAGTAGGCTACACCTTC.